Listed below are T cell receptor beta chains from one sample, sequenced in a study of radiotherapy plus CTLA-4 blockade in lung cancer. Some clones are missing from TCRdb's copy, which holds only in-frame ones; the method was immunoSEQ multiplex PCR. The sample lists some 74,000 clones, 78% occurring once. Sequences were derived from peripheral blood, sampled from a patient treated with radiotherapy plus ipilimumab. Receptors were obtained from a human donor with non-small cell lung cancer who had a complete response to radiotherapy plus ipilimumab. Each CDR3 is given with its conserved first and last residue. Each record gives: V gene, clone size, J gene, D gene, CDR3 DNA, CDR3 protein. D genes are given only for firm matches. Clone sizes are given selectively: once, few, many, or a class where the clone is expanded.

TRBV25-1,few,TRBJ1-5,TRBD1,TGTGCCAGCAGTGGCGGACAGGGGTGGCAGCCCCAGCATTTT,CASSGGQGWQPQHF
TRBV19,NA,TRBJ2-3,TRBD2,TGTGCCAGTAGTGAACTAGCGGGGGCCCTCACAGATACGCAGTATTTT,CASSELAGALTDTQYF
TRBV4-1,NA,TRBJ2-2,TRBD2,TGCGCCAGCAGCCAATGGCCGACTAGCGGGATTAATAGGGGGGAGCTGTTTTTT,CASSQWPTSGINRGELFF
TRBV19,NA,TRBJ1-1,NA,TGTGCCAGTAAACTCTGGCGGAACACTGAAGCTTTCTTT,CASKLWRNTEAFF
TRBV2,NA,TRBJ2-4,NA,TGTGCCAGCAGTGAATCAGGCAGGGTAGCCAAAAACATTCAGTACTTC,CASSESGRVAKNIQYF
TRBV23-1,NA,TRBJ2-7,NA,TGCGCCAGCAGTCCCTACTGCATCCACGAGCAGTACTTC,CASSPYCIHEQYF
TRBV13,NA,TRBJ2-7,NA,TGTGCCAGCAGCTCTAGCCGGGACGGAGCCTACGAGCAGTACTTC,CASSSSRDGAYEQYF
TRBV29-1,NA,TRBJ2-1,TRBD1,TGCAGCGTCACTACTGATACAGGGGGCTCCTACAATGAGCAGTTCTTC,CSVTTDTGGSYNEQFF
TRBV6-6,NA,TRBJ2-7,NA,TGTGCCAGCAGTTACTACGCAGGGACGAGCTCCTACGAGCAGTACTTC,CASSYYAGTSSYEQYF
TRBV5-6,few,TRBJ1-2,NA,TGTGCCAGCAGCTTGGTGTCAGCCTATGGCTACACCTTC,CASSLVSAYGYTF
TRBV19,NA,TRBJ1-1,NA,TGTGCCACCGGGATTAACACTGAAGCTTTCTTT,CATGINTEAFF
TRBV6-6,few,TRBJ1-4,NA,TGTGCCAGCAGTTACTCGGGAGACCCTAATGAAAAACTGTTTTTT,CASSYSGDPNEKLFF
TRBV19,NA,TRBJ1-5,TRBD1,TGTGCCAGTAATCCCTGGGACAGAGGAGTGAATCAGCCCCAGCATTTT,CASNPWDRGVNQPQHF
TRBV12-5,NA,TRBJ1-4,NA,TGTGCTAGTGCACGACAGAGAGAAAAACTGTTTTTT,CASARQREKLFF
TRBV7-7,NA,TRBJ1-1,NA,TGTGCTAGCAGCCCTTTGTCCGAGGACACTGAAGCTTTCTTT,CASSPLSEDTEAFF
TRBV19,NA,TRBJ1-3,NA,TGTGCCAGTAGTATATGGGGGCCATCTGGAAACACCATATATTTT,CASSIWGPSGNTIYF
TRBV30,NA,TRBJ1-4,NA,TGTGCCTGGAGTGGGGGAGAAGAGGCAGTACAGATTTTT,CAWSGGEEAVQIF
TRBV12-5,NA,TRBJ2-2,TRBD2,TGTGCTAGTGGTTTGGGGGCTAGCGGGGCCGGGGAGCTGTTTTTT,CASGLGASGAGELFF
TRBV7-2,NA,TRBJ2-2,TRBD2,TGTGCCAGCAGCGCTAGCGGGTCCCGGGAGCTGTTTTTT,CASSASGSRELFF
TRBV30,few,TRBJ2-7,TRBD1,TGTGCCTGGGGGACAGGACAAACCTACGAGCAGTACTTC,CAWGTGQTYEQYF
TRBV27,NA,TRBJ1-4,NA,TGTGCCAGCACTTTGAGAGGCTCGACTAATGAAAAACTGTTTTTT,CASTLRGSTNEKLFF
TRBV30,NA,TRBJ1-2,NA,TGTGCCTGGAGTCGGCTCGGTGGCTACACCTTC,CAWSRLGGYTF
TRBV19,NA,TRBJ2-2,NA,TGTGCCAGTAGTGGGACACTGACTAGCTTCGGGGAGCTGTTTTTT,CASSGTLTSFGELFF
TRBV5-4,NA,TRBJ1-6,TRBD1,TGTGCCAGCAGCTTTGGGACAGAGAATTCACCCCTCCACTTT,CASSFGTENSPLHF
TRBV7-2,NA,TRBJ2-3,TRBD1,TGTGCCAGCACCGAGGGGACAGCCACAGATACGCAGTATTTT,CASTEGTATDTQYF
TRBV5-1,NA,TRBJ2-1,TRBD2,TGCGCCAGCAGCGAGGGGACTAGCCTCTCCCTCTACAATGAGCAGTTCTTC,CASSEGTSLSLYNEQFF
TRBV5-8,NA,TRBJ1-3,NA,TGTGCCAGCAGCTCCACAGCCTTCTCTGGAAACACCATATATTTT,CASSSTAFSGNTIYF
TRBV5-1,NA,TRBJ2-3,TRBD2,TGCGCCAGCAGCTTGGTGGGACTAGCGGGAGCCCCAGATACGCAGTATTTT,CASSLVGLAGAPDTQYF
TRBV11-3,NA,TRBJ2-2,TRBD1,TGTGCCAGCAGCGCCTCCAGGGGGCTTAAGACCGGGGAGCTGTTTTTT,CASSASRGLKTGELFF
TRBV7-9,NA,TRBJ2-5,TRBD2,TGTGCCAGCAGCTTACCCCCGACTAGCGGGGAGAAGACCCAGTACTTC,CASSLPPTSGEKTQYF
TRBV10-3,NA,TRBJ1-1,NA,TGTGCCATCAGTGATTCAGGGTCAGGAACTGAAGCTTTCTTT,CAISDSGSGTEAFF
TRBV5-1,NA,TRBJ2-7,TRBD2,TGCGCCAGCAGCCGAATAGCGGGGGAAAACGAGCAGTACTTC,CASSRIAGENEQYF
TRBV7-9,once,TRBJ2-3,TRBD2,TGTGCCAGCAGCCCCCCCCTAGCGGGACCCCAGCGGACAGATACGCAGTATTTT,CASSPPLAGPQRTDTQYF
TRBV6-5,NA,TRBJ2-1,TRBD2,TGTGCCAGCAGTTCTTGGACTAGCGGGAGAAATGAGCAGTTCTTC,CASSSWTSGRNEQFF
TRBV7-9,medium-sized,TRBJ2-1,NA,TGTGCCAGCGACCCCCCCCGCAATGAGCAGTTCTTC,CASDPPRNEQFF
TRBV7-2,NA,TRBJ2-1,NA,TGTGCCAGCAGCTTAGGCGATCGGCGTGAGCAGTTCTTC,CASSLGDRREQFF
TRBV5-1,NA,TRBJ2-1,TRBD1,TGCGCCAGCAGCTCGGACAGGGACCTCTACAATGAGCAGTTCTTC,CASSSDRDLYNEQFF
TRBV5-1,NA,TRBJ2-3,NA,TGCGCCAGCAGCTTGGGAGGGCCATTCGATACGCAGTATTTT,CASSLGGPFDTQYF
TRBV30,NA,TRBJ1-1,NA,TGTGCCTGGAGTTTCCCTACCGGGACGAAAGCTTTCTTT,CAWSFPTGTKAFF
TRBV5-1,NA,TRBJ2-1,TRBD2,TGCGCCAGCAAAGCGGGATCCTACAATGAGCAGTTCTTC,CASKAGSYNEQFF
TRBV7-2,NA,TRBJ1-5,NA,TGTGCCAGCAGCTGGGCAGGGGGCAATCAGCCCCAGCATTTT,CASSWAGGNQPQHF
TRBV7-9,NA,TRBJ1-1,NA,TGTGCCAGCACCTCACTAGGGGCACGGGGGGATGACTACACTGAAGCTTTCTTT,CASTSLGARGDDYTEAFF
TRBV9,NA,TRBJ2-1,TRBD2,TGTGCCAGCAGCGTAGCTACCCGACTAGCGGGGAACCCTGAGCAGTTCTTC,CASSVATRLAGNPEQFF
TRBV6-5,NA,TRBJ2-1,TRBD2,TGTGCCAGCAGACCTCTAGCGGGAGCCTACAATGAGCAGTTCTTC,CASRPLAGAYNEQFF
TRBV10-3,NA,TRBJ2-2,NA,TGTGCCATCAGTGAGTCCGGAACCGGGGAGCTGTTTTTT,CAISESGTGELFF
TRBV27,few,TRBJ2-5,TRBD2,TGTGCCAGCAGTCTCCTAGCGGGAGGGCTCTCAGAGACCCAGTACTTC,CASSLLAGGLSETQYF
TRBV4-3,NA,TRBJ2-1,NA,TGCGCCAGCAGCCAAGGCAGACCTTCGGGTGAGCAGTTCTTC,CASSQGRPSGEQFF
TRBV6-5,NA,TRBJ1-3,NA,TGTGCCAGCCAAGTCCTCTCTGGAAACACCATATATTTT,CASQVLSGNTIYF
TRBV5-4,NA,TRBJ2-1,NA,TGTGCCAGCAGCCTATACTCAGGGTACGTTGAGCAGTTCTTC,CASSLYSGYVEQFF
TRBV30,NA,TRBJ1-2,TRBD1,TGTGCCTGGAGTGTAGGGGGCAGCGGAATCTATGGCTACACCTTC,CAWSVGGSGIYGYTF
TRBV5-5,NA,TRBJ2-7,NA,TGTGCCAGCAGCTTGGGGGCCACAGGGTCCTACGAGCAGTACTTC,CASSLGATGSYEQYF
TRBV9,NA,TRBJ2-7,TRBD1,TGTGCCAGCAGCGTAGCTGGGACAGGGGGTTTGTACGAGCAGTACTTC,CASSVAGTGGLYEQYF